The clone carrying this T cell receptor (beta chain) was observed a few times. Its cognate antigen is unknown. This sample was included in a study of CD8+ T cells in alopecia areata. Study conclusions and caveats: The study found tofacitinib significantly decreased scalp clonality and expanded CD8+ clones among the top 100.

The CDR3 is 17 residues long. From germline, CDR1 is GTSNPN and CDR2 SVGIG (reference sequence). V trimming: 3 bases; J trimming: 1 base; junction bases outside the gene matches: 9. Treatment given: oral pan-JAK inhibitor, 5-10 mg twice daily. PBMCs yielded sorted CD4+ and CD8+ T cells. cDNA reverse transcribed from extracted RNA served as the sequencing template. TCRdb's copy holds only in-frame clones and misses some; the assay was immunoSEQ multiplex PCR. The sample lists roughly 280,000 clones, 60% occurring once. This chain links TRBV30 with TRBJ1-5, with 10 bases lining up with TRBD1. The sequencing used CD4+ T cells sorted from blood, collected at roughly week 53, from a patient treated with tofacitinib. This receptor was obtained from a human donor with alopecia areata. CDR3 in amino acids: CAWSQPGQGLSNQPQHF. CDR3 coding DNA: TGTGCCTGGAGCCAGCCGGGACAGGGGTTAAGCAATCAGCCCCAGCATTTT.